Ten or more counts support the clone carrying this T cell receptor (beta chain). These data originate in a study of T cells in Graves' hyperthyroidism and ophthalmopathy. RNA transcripts served as the template for amplifying TCR beta CDR3 regions. First-round RT-PCR targeting the TCR CDR3 was performed with the HTBI primer set. TCRdb processed the multiplex PCR reads anew with MiXCR; each CDR3 protein has one entry. This table has over 150,000 distinct CDR3 sequences, 17% appearing once. CDR3 length: 15 residues. Trimming removed 5 bases from V and 4 bases from J; junction bases left unmatched: 8. Sequenced material: blood. The J gene is TRBJ1-5, the V gene TRBV12-3 or TRBV12-4; TRBD1 aligns across 7 bases. The clonotype was recovered from a woman between 45 and 65 years old with Graves' hyperthyroidism. The chain's CDR3 is CASSPPGTANQPQHF. In nucleotides, the CDR3 is TGTGCCAGCAGTCCCCCCGGGACAGCTAATCAGCCCCAGCATTTT.